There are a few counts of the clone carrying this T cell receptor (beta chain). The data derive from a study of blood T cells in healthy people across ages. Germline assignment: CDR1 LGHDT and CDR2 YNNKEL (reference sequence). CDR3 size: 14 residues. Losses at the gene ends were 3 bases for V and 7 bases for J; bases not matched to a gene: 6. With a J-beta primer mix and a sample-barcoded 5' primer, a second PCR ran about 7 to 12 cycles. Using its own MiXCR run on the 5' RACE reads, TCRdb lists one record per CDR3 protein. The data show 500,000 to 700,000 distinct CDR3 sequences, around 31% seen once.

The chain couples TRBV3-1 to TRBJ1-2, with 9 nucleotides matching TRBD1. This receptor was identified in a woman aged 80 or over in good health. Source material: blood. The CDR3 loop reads CASSQRGQGTGYTF. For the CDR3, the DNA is TGTGCCAGCAGCCAGAGGGGACAGGGTACTGGCTACACCTTC. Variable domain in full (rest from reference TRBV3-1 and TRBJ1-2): DTAVSQTPKYLVTQMGNDKSIKCEQNLGHDTMYWYKQDSKKFLKIMFSYNNKELIINETVPNRFSPKSPDKAHLNLHINSLELGDSAVYFCASSQRGQGTGYTFGSGTRLTVV.